The 9 T cell receptor beta chains given below trace back to one sample, sequenced in a study of shared clonotypes between healthy human individuals. Produced via immunoSEQ multiplex PCR; TCRdb's table is partial and in-frame only. The sample holds around 2,000,000 clones; roughly 94% are singletons and the top ten take approximately 1.2%. Only CD45RO-negative cells positively selected for CCR7 counted as naive CD8 cells, so terminally differentiated effector memory CD45RA+ cells were excluded. The source material was naive CD8+ T cells sorted from blood. These receptors came from a man younger than 35 in good health.

CDR3 protein: CASSYYGGSNEKLFF. The CDR3 DNA reads as TGTGCCAGCAGCTATTATGGGGGGTCTAATGAAAAACTGTTTTTT. J is TRBJ1-4 and V is TRBV2, with D tentatively TRBD1 (5 bases). Germline V gene lookup returns CDR1 SNHLY and CDR2 FYNNEI. This CDR3 is 15 amino acids long. V was cut by 6 bases and J by 3 bases, with 14 bases left in between.

Here the CDR3 DNA reads TGTGCCAGCAGCTCGGAGTGGGGCTACACCTTC. It specifies CASSSEWGYTF. The rearrangement joins TRBV5-4 to TRBJ1-2; D is ambiguous. V shed 3 bases and J shed 8 bases, with 8 bases lying between them. The CDR3 contains 11 residues. Per the germline V gene, CDR1 is SGHNT and CDR2 is YYREEE (reference sequence).

This sequence joins TRBV7-8 and TRBJ1-1; no clear D gene. CDR3 length equals 15 residues. Germline CDR1 is SGHVS and CDR2 is FQNEAQ. Trimming cost V 5 bases and J 3 bases, with 16 bases left between them. The CDR3 sequence is CASSLRIDTYTEAFF. CDR3 nucleotides: TGTGCCAGCAGCCTAAGAATTGACACCTACACTGAAGCTTTCTTT.

The rearrangement links TRBV30 to TRBJ2-7, with D maybe TRBD2 (6 bases). V was clipped by 1 base and J by 4 bases, with 17 bases between them. Looked up from germline, CDR1 is GTSNPN and CDR2 is SVGIG (reference sequence). The CDR3 has 15 amino acids. This CDR3 reads CAWSDHGTAQYEQYF. Here the CDR3 DNA reads TGTGCCTGGAGTGACCACGGGACTGCTCAATACGAGCAGTACTTC. Together with reference TRBV30 and TRBJ2-7, the CDR3 gives the full variable domain: SQTIHQWPATLVQPVGSPLSLECTVEGTSNPNLYWYRQAAGRGLQLLFYSVGIGQISSEVPQNLSASRPQDRQFILSSKKLLLSDSGFYLCAWSDHGTAQYEQYFGPGTRLTVT.

The chain has TRBV6-5 and TRBJ1-1; possible D gene TRBD1, 6 bases. The germline V and J ends were trimmed by 7 bases and 6 bases, with 6 bases remaining between them. CDR3 size: 10 residues. The germline V gene has CDR1 MNHEY and CDR2 SVGAGI. In DNA form, the CDR3 reads TGTGCCAGCAAGGGGGCTGAAGCTTTCTTT. Residues: CASKGAEAFF.

The chain couples TRBV9 to TRBJ2-1; D unclear. With 2 bases removed from V and 10 bases from J, the gap between germline ends came to 7 bases. This CDR3 is 11 amino acids long. The germline V gene has CDR1 SGDLS and CDR2 YYNGEE. The CDR3 DNA follows: TGTGCCAGCAGCGTTTCAACCGAGCAGTTCTTC. Protein sequence: CASSVSTEQFF. Combining the CDR3 with reference TRBV9 and TRBJ2-1 gives the whole variable domain DSGVTQTPKHLITATGQRVTLRCSPRSGDLSVYWYQQSLDQGLQFLIQYYNGEERAKGNILERFSAQQFPDLHSELNLSSLELGDSALYFCASSVSTEQFFGPGTRLTVL.

The chain links TRBV5-5 to TRBJ2-5; D not certain. Trimming took off 4 bases at V and 5 bases at J, with 12 bases between the two ends. This CDR3 is 13 amino acids long. Germline V gives CDR1 SGHKS, CDR2 YYEKEE (reference sequence). The CDR3 loop is CASSTDVGETQYF. The CDR3, as DNA: TGTGCCAGCAGCACCGATGTGGGGGAGACCCAGTACTTC.

This rearrangement joins TRBV5-6 to TRBJ2-7; D is unclear. CDR1 and CDR2 (germline): SGHDT, YYEEEE. V was trimmed by 7 bases and J by 2 bases, leaving 13 bases between them. CDR3 length: 13 amino acids. The CDR3 region has the DNA TGTGCCAGCTCCTCCGGATCCGCCTACGAGCAGTACTTC. Protein: CASSSGSAYEQYF.

The chain carries TRBV7-9 and TRBJ2-1; D perhaps matches TRBD2 (5 bases). V lost 1 base and J lost 8, with 15 bases in between. The germline CDR1 and CDR2 sequences are SEHNR and FQNEAQ (reference sequence). The CDR3 runs 15 residues. The chain's CDR3 is CASSLEGWMRDEQFF. CDR3 sequence (DNA): TGTGCCAGCAGCTTAGAGGGATGGATGCGGGATGAGCAGTTCTTC.